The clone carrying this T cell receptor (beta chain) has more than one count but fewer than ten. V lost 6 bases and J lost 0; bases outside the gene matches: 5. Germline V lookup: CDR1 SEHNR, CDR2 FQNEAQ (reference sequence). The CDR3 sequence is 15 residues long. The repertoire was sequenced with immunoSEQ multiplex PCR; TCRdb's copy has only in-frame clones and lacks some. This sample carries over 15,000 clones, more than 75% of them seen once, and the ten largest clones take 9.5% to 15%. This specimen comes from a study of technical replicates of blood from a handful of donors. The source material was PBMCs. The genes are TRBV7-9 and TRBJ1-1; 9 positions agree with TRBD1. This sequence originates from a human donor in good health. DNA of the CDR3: TGTGCCAGCAGGGGACAGGGTGGGATGAACACTGAAGCTTTCTTT. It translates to CASRGQGGMNTEAFF.